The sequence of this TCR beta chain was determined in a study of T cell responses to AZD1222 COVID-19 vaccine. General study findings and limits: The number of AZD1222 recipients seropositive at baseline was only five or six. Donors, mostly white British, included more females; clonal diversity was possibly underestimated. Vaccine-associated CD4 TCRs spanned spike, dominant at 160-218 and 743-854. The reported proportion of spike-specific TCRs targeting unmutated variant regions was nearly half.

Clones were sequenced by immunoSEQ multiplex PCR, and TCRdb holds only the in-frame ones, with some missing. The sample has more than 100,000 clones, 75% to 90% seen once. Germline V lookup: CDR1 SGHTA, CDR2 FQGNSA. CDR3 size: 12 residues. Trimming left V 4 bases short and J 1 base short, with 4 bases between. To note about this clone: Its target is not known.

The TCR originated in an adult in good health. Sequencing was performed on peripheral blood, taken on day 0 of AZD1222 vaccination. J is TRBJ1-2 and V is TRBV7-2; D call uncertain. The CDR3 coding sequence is TGTGCCAGCAGCTCCATTAACTATGGCTACACCTTC. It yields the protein CASSSINYGYTF.